The sequence of this T cell receptor beta chain was determined in a study of immune evolution from preneoplasia to lung adenocarcinoma. Regarding the study as a whole: Later-stage lesions seemingly showed higher T cell density and diversity than normal lung.

H&E slides confirmed each diagnosis, reviewed by two pathologists independently. CDR3 length: 13 residues. Per germline, CDR1 SGHTA and CDR2 FQGNSA. V was trimmed by 3 bases and J by 6 bases, leaving 12 bases between them. Comment on this clone: Its antigen is not identified.

Assay used: immunoSEQ multiplex PCR; TCRdb lists only in-frame clones, some missing. The data hold several thousand clones, with 70% to 85% observed a single time. Sequencing was performed on FFPE adjacent normal lung tissue. J is TRBJ2-7 and V is TRBV7-2, with no clear D. The clonotype comes from a person aged 60-79 years with lung adenocarcinoma. The CDR3 DNA reads as TGTGCCAGCAGCTTTCTGCGTAGCCGCGAGCAGTACTTC. It codes for CASSFLRSREQYF.